These 5 T cell receptor beta chains share one sample of origin, sequenced in a study of beta chain features in type 1 diabetes. Isolated RNA was reverse transcribed in full, so expressed TCRB transcripts were sequenced. Profiled with immunoSEQ multiplex PCR; TCRdb holds only in-frame clones, not every one. The table shows over 700,000 clones, with roughly a sixth occurring only once. The sample comprised naive CD4+ T cells from blood. All receptors derive from a woman under 30 in good health.

DNA for the CDR3: TGTGCCAGCAGACAGGAGTATAACTATGGCTACACCTTC. Translation: CASRQEYNYGYTF. The V call is TRBV2, the J call TRBJ1-2, with D possibly being TRBD1 (5 bases). V was clipped by 6 bases and J by 1 base, with 9 bases between them. This CDR3 has 13 residues. The germline CDR1 and CDR2 sequences are SNHLY and FYNNEI.

This clone has only a few counts. CDR3 DNA: TGTGCCAGCAGCCCGTCTACATATGGCTACACCTTC. This translates into CASSPSTYGYTF. The genes are TRBV5-4 and TRBJ1-2; D is unclear. This CDR3 is built from 12 residues. The germline gives CDR1 SGHNT, CDR2 YYREEE (reference sequence). V was pared by 4 bases and J by 5 bases, with 9 bases between.

The chain links TRBV7-2 to TRBJ2-4; D unclear. CDR3 size: 15 residues. Trimming pared 5 bases from V and 10 bases from J, leaving 21 bases between. In germline, CDR1 is SGHTA, CDR2 FQGNSA. Here the CDR3 DNA reads TGTGCCAGCAGCCTGGCTGGGGTTAGCCTTACAATTCAGTACTTC. As protein: CASSLAGVSLTIQYF.

This clone turned up a few times. This rearrangement joins TRBV28 to TRBJ1-1, with D tentatively TRBD1 (5 bases). Germline assignment: CDR1 MDHEN and CDR2 SYDVKM. The CDR3 contains 16 residues. Between the trimmed V and J ends, which lost 5 bases and 1 base, there was a span of 17 bases. The CDR3: CASSALGRGENTEAFF. The CDR3 DNA sequence: TGTGCCAGCAGTGCACTGGGACGGGGAGAGAACACTGAAGCTTTCTTT.

This clone showed up just a few times. This chain uses TRBV7-8 with TRBJ2-5; maybe TRBD1 (5 bases). Germline loops: CDR1 SGHVS, CDR2 FQNEAQ. The V and J ends lost 0 bases and 4 bases respectively, with 15 bases between them. CDR3 length: 16 residues. DNA for the CDR3: TGTGCCAGCAGCTTAGCGAACGGCCAGGACACAGAGACCCAGTACTTC. It is translated as CASSLANGQDTETQYF.